Below, one T cell receptor (beta chain) is given with its context. This clonotype was observed a handful of times. Its antigen is still unknown. Per-nucleotide qualities are absent, and no much larger clonotype sits a single base away. The data originate from a study of T cells after yellow fever vaccination (dated by TCRdb to the late 2010s). For the wider study: The SMART-Seq v4 Ultra Low Input RNA kit was used to prepare libraries from fractions with low cell numbers. Blood was drawn at multiple timepoints before and after primary and secondary immunization, with bulk PBMC replicates and cell subsets isolated. Two healthy male donors, one aged 18 to 29 and one aged 30 to 40 years, made up the cohort. To follow T-cell clones before and after both primary and booster YFV17D yellow fever vaccination, bulk TCR alpha and beta repertoires underwent longitudinal sequencing.

TCR cDNA was synthesized by 5'RACE template switching, through which a universal primer site and unique molecular identifiers were introduced. cDNA synthesis was primed from both the TCR alpha and TCR beta constant segments. Library amplification involved two PCR steps, and the second step added sample barcodes and sequencing adapters. Sequencing of libraries was done on Illumina HiSeq 2500 (2x100 bp) or NovaSeq (2x150 bp). Per the original workflow: Reads were demultiplexed and collapsed into UMI consensus sequences with MIGEC, and V(D)J alignment was performed with MiXCR. Clonotypes responding to the vaccine were identified with edgeR on replicate PBMC samples, with the criteria of FDR below 0.01 and a log2 fold change above 5 up to day 15. Bulk clonotypes were assigned CD4 or CD8 identity according to which sequenced CD4 or CD8 repertoire held them at higher abundance. The public reads were reprocessed in TCRdb via fastp at Q25 and MiXCR, keeping in-frame beta chains. Each entry merges the rows of one CDR3 protein and shows their most common DNA and genes. What appears here as the V and J calls and clone size reflects TCRdb's work, not the paper's. The sample table records 550,000 or so distinct CDR3 sequences; about 19% of these occur just once. The ten largest clones add up to roughly an eighth of the sample.

Taken with the paper, the label for treatment or condition translates to: live attenuated yellow fever vaccine strain. At every blood-draw timepoint, two biological replicates of bulk PBMCs were collected. PBMCs were isolated from peripheral blood using a standard Ficoll-Paque protocol. TriZol was used to extract RNA from bulk PBMCs, CD4 and CD8 fractions, and dextramer-positive and dextramer-negative fractions. From the germline V gene (reference sequence), CDR1 is SGHKS and CDR2 is YYEKEE. From the cysteine up to the phenylalanine, the CDR3 has a length of 15 residues. Just the 45-base CDR3 DNA is kept, in frame starting at base 1. Trimming accounts for 3 bases at V and 1 base at J, while the number of junction bases matched to no gene is 3. Study-wide findings and limitations: A small fraction of clonotypes showed up in both the CD4 and CD8 compartments, probably as a result of convergent recombination. Compared with the primary T-cell response, the secondary T-cell response was faster but weaker, reaching its peak on day 5 rather than on day 15. After the booster, most clones that had expanded after primary vaccination were detected again (over 95% of CD4 and over 75% of CD8), suggesting broad maintenance of memory. Because abundant contaminating clonotypes from the bulk population could be contained in FACS-sorted repertoires, computational filtering was required. The study included only a couple of donors, which limits how far the findings can be generalized.

The TCR comes from a man aged 25 to 40 who received the YFV17D yellow fever vaccine. Rearrangement joined TRBV5-5 to TRBJ1-1, with 10 central nucleotides matching TRBD1. Sequenced material: PBMCs, taken 15 days after the yellow fever booster vaccination. The CDR3 has the sequence CASSWGQGTNTEAFF. The nucleotides read TGTGCCAGCAGCTGGGGACAGGGGACGAACACTGAAGCTTTCTTT.